This T cell receptor beta chain was recovered during a study of cytomegalovirus exposure and HLA in healthy donors. Study-level results: Under in vitro conditions, three CMV-associated chains were confirmed as specific for CMV antigens. Later analysis identified several of the most significant clusters that appeared linked to common viral pathogens.

To note about this clone: Its target is not known.

The study ran its PCR with 60 Vbeta and 13 Jbeta primers. Assay used: immunoSEQ multiplex PCR; TCRdb lists only in-frame clones, some missing. This sample has 150,000 to 200,000 clones; 80% occur once, and the top ten carry approximately 9.8%. V trimming: 4 bases; J trimming: 2 bases; junction bases outside the gene matches: 19. Germline CDR1 is MNHNS and CDR2 is SASEGT. This CDR3 has 20 amino acids. V gene TRBV6-1 combines with J gene TRBJ2-1; 8 bases map to TRBD1. Sequenced input: PBMCs. The TCR originated in a man aged 18 to 29 in good health and CMV-seropositive. CDR3 coding DNA: TGTGCCAGCAGTGCCGATGGACAGGGTTTAGCAGCTATTCCCTACAATGAGCAGTTCTTC. Protein: CASSADGQGLAAIPYNEQFF.